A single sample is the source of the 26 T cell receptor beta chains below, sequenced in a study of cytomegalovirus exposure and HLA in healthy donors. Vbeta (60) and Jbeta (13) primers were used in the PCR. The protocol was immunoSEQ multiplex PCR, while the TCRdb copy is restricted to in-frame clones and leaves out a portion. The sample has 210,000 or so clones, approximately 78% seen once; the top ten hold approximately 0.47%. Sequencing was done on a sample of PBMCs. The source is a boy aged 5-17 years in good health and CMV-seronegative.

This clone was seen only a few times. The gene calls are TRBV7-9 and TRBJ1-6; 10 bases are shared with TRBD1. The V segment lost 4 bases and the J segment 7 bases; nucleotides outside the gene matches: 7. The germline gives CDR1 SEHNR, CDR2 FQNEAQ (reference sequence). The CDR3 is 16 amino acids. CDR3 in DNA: TGTGCCAGCAGCTGGGACAGGGGCCTGGGGAATTCACCCCTCCACTTT. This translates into CASSWDRGLGNSPLHF.

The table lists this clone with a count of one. The CDR3 protein is CASSSGWTGELFF. CDR3 sequence (DNA): TGTGCCAGCAGCTCCGGTTGGACCGGGGAGCTGTTTTTT. This chain links TRBV7-6 with TRBJ2-2; no definite D call. Trimming cost V 4 bases and J 5 bases, with 8 bases left between them. The germline V gene has CDR1 SGHVS and CDR2 FNYEAQ. This CDR3 spans 13 amino acids.

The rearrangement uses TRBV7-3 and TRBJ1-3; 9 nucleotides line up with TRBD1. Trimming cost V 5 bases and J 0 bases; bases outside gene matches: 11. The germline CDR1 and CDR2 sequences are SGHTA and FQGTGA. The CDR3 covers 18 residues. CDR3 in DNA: TGTGCCAGCAGCCTAGGTCATCCGGGACAGGGCTCTGGAAACACCATATATTTT. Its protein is CASSLGHPGQGSGNTIYF.

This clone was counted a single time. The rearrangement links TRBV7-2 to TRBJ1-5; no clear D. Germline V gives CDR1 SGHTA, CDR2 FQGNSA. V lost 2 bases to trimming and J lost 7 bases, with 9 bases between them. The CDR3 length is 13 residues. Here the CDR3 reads CASSLTVGQPQHF. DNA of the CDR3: TGTGCCAGCAGCTTAACAGTTGGCCAGCCCCAGCATTTT.

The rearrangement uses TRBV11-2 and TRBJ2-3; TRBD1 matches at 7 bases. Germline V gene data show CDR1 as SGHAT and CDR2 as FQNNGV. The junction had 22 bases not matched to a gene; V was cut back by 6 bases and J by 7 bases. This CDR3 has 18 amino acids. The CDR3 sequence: CASSRGPYRAGLVNTQYF. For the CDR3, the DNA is TGTGCCAGCAGTAGGGGGCCGTATCGCGCGGGCCTCGTCAATACGCAGTATTTT.

Here the CDR3 DNA reads TGTGCCTGGGTGGGCCGGAGGAACTCTCCGAACACCGGGGAGCTGTTTTTT. Translated, it gives CAWVGRRNSPNTGELFF. This chain connects TRBV30 to TRBJ2-2, with D maybe TRBD2 (5 bases). The CDR3 covers 17 residues. CDR1 GTSNPN and CDR2 SVGIG come from the germline V gene (reference sequence). V lost 5 bases to trimming and J lost 0 bases, with 19 bases between them.

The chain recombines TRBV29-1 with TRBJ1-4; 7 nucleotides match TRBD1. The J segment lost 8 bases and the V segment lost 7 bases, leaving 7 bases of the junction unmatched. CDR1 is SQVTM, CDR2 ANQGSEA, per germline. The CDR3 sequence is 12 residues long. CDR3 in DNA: TGCAGCGCAAGACAGGGAGAAGAAAAACTGTTTTTT. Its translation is CSARQGEEKLFF.

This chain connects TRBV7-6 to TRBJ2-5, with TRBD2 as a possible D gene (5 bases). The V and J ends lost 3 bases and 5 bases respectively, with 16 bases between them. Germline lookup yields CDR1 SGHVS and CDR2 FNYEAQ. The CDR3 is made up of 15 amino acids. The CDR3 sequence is CASSFNLEGLETQYF. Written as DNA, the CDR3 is TGTGCCAGCAGCTTTAATTTAGAGGGATTGGAGACCCAGTACTTC.

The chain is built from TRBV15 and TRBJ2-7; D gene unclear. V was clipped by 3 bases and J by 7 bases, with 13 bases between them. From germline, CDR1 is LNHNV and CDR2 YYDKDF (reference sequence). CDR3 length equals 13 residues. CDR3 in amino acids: CATSSNWFDEQYF. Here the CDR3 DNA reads TGTGCCACCAGCAGTAACTGGTTCGATGAGCAGTACTTC.

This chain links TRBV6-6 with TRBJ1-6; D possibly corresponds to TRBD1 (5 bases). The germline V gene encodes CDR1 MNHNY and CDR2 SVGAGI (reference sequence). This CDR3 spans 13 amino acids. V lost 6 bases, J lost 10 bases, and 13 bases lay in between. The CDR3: CASSPRDFSPLHF. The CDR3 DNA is TGTGCCAGCAGCCCCCGGGACTTCTCACCCCTCCACTTT.

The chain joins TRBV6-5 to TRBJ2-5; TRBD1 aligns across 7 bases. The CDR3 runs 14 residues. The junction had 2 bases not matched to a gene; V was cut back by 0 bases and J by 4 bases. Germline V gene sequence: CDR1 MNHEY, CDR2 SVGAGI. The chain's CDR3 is CASSYSNRGETQYF. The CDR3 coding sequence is TGTGCCAGCAGTTACTCGAACAGGGGAGAGACCCAGTACTTC.

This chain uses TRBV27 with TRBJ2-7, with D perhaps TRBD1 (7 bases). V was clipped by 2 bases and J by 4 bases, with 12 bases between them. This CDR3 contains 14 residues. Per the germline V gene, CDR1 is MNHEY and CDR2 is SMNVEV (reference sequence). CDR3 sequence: CASSLRTGGYEQYF. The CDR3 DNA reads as TGTGCCAGCAGTTTAAGGACAGGAGGGTACGAGCAGTACTTC.

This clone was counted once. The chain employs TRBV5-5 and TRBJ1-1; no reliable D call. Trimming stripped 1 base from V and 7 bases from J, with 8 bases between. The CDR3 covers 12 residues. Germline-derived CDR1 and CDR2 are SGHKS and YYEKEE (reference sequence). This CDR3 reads CASSLPRGEAFF. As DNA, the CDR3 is TGTGCCAGCAGCTTGCCCCGGGGTGAAGCTTTCTTT.

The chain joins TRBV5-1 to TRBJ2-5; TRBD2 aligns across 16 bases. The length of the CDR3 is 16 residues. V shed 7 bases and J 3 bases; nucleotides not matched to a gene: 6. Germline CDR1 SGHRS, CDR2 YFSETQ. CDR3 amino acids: CASDRGLAGGEETQYF. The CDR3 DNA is TGCGCCAGCGACCGGGGACTAGCGGGGGGGGAAGAGACCCAGTACTTC.

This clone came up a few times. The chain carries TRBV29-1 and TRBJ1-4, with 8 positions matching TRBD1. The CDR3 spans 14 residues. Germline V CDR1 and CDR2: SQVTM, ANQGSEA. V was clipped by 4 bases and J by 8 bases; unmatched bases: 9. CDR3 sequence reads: CSVGGETGEEKLFF. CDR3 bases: TGCAGCGTTGGCGGAGAGACAGGGGAAGAAAAACTGTTTTTT.

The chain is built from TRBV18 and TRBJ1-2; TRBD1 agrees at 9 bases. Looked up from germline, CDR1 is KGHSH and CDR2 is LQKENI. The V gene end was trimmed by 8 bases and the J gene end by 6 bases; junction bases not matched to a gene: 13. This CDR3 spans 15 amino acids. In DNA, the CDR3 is TGTGCCAGCCAGGGGGACAGGGTAACCCCTAATGGCTACACCTTC. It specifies CASQGDRVTPNGYTF. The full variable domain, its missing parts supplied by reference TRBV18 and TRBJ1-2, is NAGVMQNPRHLVRRRGQEARLRCSPMKGHSHVYWYRQLPEEGLKFMVYLQKENIIDESGMPKERFSAEFPKEGPSILRIQQVVRGDSAAYFCASQGDRVTPNGYTFGSGTRLTVV.

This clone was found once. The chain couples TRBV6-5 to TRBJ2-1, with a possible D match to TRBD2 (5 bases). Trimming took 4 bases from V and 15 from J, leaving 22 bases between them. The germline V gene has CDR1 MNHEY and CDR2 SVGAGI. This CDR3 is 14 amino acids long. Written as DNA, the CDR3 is TGTGCCAGCAGTTCCCTCAGGACTTCTCCTCTAAGGTTCTTC. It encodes CASSSLRTSPLRFF.

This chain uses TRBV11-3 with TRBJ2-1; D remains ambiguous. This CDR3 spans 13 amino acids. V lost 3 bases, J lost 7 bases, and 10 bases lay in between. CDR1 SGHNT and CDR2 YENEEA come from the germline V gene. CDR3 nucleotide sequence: TGTGCCAGCAGCTTCGGCAGGCTAAATGAGCAGTTCTTC. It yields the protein CASSFGRLNEQFF.

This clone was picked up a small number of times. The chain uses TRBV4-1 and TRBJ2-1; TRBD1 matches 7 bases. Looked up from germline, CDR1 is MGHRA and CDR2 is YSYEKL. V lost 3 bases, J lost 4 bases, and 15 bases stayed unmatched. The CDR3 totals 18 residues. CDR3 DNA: TGCGCCAGCAGCCAGACCAGGGGGTTAAGGGAAAGATACAATGAGCAGTTCTTC. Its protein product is CASSQTRGLRERYNEQFF.

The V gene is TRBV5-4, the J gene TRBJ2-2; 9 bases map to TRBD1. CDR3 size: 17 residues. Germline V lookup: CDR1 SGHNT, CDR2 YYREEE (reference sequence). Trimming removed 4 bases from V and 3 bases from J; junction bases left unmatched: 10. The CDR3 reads CASSTGGGGVDTGELFF. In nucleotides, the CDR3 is TGTGCCAGCAGCACAGGGGGCGGGGGCGTCGACACCGGGGAGCTGTTTTTT.

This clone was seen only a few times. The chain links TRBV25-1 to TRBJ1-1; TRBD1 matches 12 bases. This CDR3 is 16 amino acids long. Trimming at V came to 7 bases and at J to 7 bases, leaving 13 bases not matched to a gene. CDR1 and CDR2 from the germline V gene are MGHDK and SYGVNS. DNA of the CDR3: TGTGCCAGCAAGGAAGCCCGGGACAGGGGGCCCGATGAAGCTTTCTTT. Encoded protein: CASKEARDRGPDEAFF. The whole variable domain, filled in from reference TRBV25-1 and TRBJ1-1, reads EADIYQTPRYLVIGTGKKITLECSQTMGHDKMYWYQQDPGMELHLIHYSYGVNSTEKGDLSSESTVSRIRTEHFPLTLESARPSHTSQYLCASKEARDRGPDEAFFGQGTRLTVV.

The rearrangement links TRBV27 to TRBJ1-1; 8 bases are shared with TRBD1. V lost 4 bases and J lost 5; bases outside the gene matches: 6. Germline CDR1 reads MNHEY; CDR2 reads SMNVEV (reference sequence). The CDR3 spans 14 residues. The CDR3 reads CASSSQGGWTEAFF. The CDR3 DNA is TGTGCCAGCAGTTCACAGGGGGGGTGGACTGAAGCTTTCTTT.

The CDR3 region has the DNA TGTGCCAGCAGTGACTCGGGGACAGGAGTCTATGGCTACACCTTC. It translates to CASSDSGTGVYGYTF. This sequence joins TRBV6-4 and TRBJ1-2; TRBD1 aligns across 8 bases. The CDR3 is 15 amino acids. The germline CDR1 and CDR2 sequences are MRHNA and SNTAGT. V gave up 0 bases and J gave up 4 bases; unmatched junction bases: 4.

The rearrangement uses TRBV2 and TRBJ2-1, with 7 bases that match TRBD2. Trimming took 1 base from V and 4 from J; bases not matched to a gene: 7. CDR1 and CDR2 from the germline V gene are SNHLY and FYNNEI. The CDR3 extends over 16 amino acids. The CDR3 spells CASSEVRLAVYNEQFF. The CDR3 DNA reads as TGTGCCAGCAGTGAAGTTAGGCTAGCGGTATACAATGAGCAGTTCTTC.

The CDR3 nucleotides read TGTGCCAGCAGTCTAAGACTAGCGGGAGGCACCGGGGAGCTGTTTTTT. This sequence encodes CASSLRLAGGTGELFF. The chain links TRBV6-6 to TRBJ2-2; 13 nucleotides align to TRBD2. The CDR3 consists of 16 residues. The V gene end was trimmed by 5 bases and the J gene end by 4 bases; junction bases not matched to a gene: 4. Germline CDR1 reads MNHNY; CDR2 reads SVGAGI (reference sequence).

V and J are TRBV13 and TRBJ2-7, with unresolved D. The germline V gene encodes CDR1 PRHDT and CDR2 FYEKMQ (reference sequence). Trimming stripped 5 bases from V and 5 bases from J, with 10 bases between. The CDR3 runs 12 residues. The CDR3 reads CASSPQQDEQYF. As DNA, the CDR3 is TGTGCCAGCAGCCCCCAGCAGGACGAGCAGTACTTC.